What follows describes a single T cell receptor (beta chain). This clone appeared a single time. It lacks a known antigen. No quality values exist for individual bases; no much larger clone is one base distant. This sample is part of a study of T cell responses to AZD1222 COVID-19 vaccine (dated by TCRdb to the early 2020s). About the study as a whole: AZD1222 recipients with second doses at about 4 weeks or about 12 weeks were pooled, because spike-specific TCR depth and breadth did not differ between schedules. A total of around 240 trial participants underwent TCR sequencing, of whom roughly 210 had received two doses of AZD1222 and roughly 26 had received two doses of the MenACWY control vaccine. Trial participants were enrolled into age subgroups of 18-55, 56-69 and 70-plus years, which contained about 150, 27 and 61 TCR-sequenced participants, respectively.

The CDR3 regions of human TCRbeta chains were analyzed by immunosequencing. The paper's data handling went like this. TCRs in the repertoires were matched against a reference library of SARS-CoV-2-specific TCRs that had been generated with the MIRA antigen-specificity platform. Breadth was defined as the fraction of unique TCRs that were SARS-CoV-2-associated, and depth was defined as the fraction of total T cells that were SARS-CoV-2-associated. Using the MIRA data, each spike-specific TCR was mapped to the spike region that the TCR reacts to and placed in a CD4 or CD8 class. Log10-transformed breadth and depth values were compared by one-way ANOVA with Sidak's multiple comparisons tests. Entries here come from immuneACCESS through TCRdb and include only in-frame sequences with V and J called. Some clones fail to appear in such tables; in the studies checked, an unresolved V gene covers under half of the shortfall, and the cause of the remainder is unknown. That table gives V, J and clone size, and the DNA gave D and trimming. Here the sample has tens of thousands of clones; approximately 84% occur a single time. The biggest ten clones account for about an eighth of the sample.

Interpreted using the paper, the time point label stands for: baseline before first vaccination. Vaccinee samples came from UK trials COV001 and COV002, including a single-blind randomized controlled phase 2/3 trial of AZD1222 (ChAdOx1 nCoV-19) in healthy adults. For TCRbeta chain sequencing, PBMC samples were collected from trial participants at day 0 and at day 28 after the second dose. Paper-wide results and their limitations: Participants were mostly white British and included more females than males, and it was suggested by the authors that clonal diversity may have been underestimated. Because no day 14 peak-response samples were available, the repertoires could be characterized only after the peak T cell response. CD4 TCRs associated with the vaccine covered the entire spike protein, and the dominant responses were in regions 160-218 and 743-854. The 56-69-year group was small, and its depth increase did not reach significance, likely because of low power. Epitopes outside the regions mutated in the B.1.351 and B.1.1.7 variants were reportedly recognized by nearly half of the unique spike-specific TCRs. After two AZD1222 doses, both the breadth and the depth of spike-specific TCRs were significantly higher than at day 0 and than in MenACWY recipients. Conclusions about previously exposed vaccinees are limited, since just a handful of AZD1222 recipients were seropositive for SARS-CoV-2 at baseline.

The sample here was peripheral blood, taken on day 0 of AZD1222 vaccination. The clonotype was recovered from an adult in good health.

The CDR3: CASLAGSSYEQYF. The sequenced DNA is TGTGCCAGTCTAGCGGGGAGCTCCTACGAGCAGTACTTC. The chain was built from TRBV2 and TRBJ2-7; 9 central nucleotides agree with TRBD2. Ends trimmed: V by 9 bases, J by 0 bases; bases unmatched to a gene: 3. From its cysteine to its phenylalanine, the CDR3 spans 13 amino acids. CDR3 DNA only is kept here, 39 bases in frame from base 1. Looking up the germline V gene yields CDR1 SNHLY and CDR2 FYNNEI.